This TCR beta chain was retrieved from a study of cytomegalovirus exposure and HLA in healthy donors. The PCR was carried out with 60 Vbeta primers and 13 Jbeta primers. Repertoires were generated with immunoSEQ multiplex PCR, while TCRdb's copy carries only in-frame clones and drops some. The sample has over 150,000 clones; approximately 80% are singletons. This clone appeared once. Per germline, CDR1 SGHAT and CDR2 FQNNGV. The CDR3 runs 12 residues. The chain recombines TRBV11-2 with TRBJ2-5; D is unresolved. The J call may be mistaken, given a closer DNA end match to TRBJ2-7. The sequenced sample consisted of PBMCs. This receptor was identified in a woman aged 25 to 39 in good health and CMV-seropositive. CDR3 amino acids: CASSSLSYEQYF. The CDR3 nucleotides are TGTGCCAGCAGCTCTCTCTCCTACGAGCAGTACTTC.